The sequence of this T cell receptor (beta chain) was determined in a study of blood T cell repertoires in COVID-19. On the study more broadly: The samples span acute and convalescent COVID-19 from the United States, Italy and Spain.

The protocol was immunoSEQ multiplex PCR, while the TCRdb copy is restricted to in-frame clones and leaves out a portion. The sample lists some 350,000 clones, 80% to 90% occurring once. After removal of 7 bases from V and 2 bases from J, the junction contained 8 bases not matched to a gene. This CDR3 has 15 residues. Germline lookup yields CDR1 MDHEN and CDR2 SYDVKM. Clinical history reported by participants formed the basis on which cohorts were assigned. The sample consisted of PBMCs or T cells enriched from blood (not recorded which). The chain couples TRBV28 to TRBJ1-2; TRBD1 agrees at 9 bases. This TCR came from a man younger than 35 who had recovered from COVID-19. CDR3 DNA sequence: TGTGCCAGCACATCGGCCGGGACAGGGAACTATGGCTACACCTTC. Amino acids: CASTSAGTGNYGYTF.